This T cell receptor (beta chain) was obtained from a study of cytomegalovirus exposure and HLA in healthy donors. Despite likely unrecorded immune exposures, the donors were nominally healthy at the time of sampling. Both 60 Vbeta primers and 13 Jbeta primers went into the PCR. Using immunoSEQ multiplex PCR, the repertoire was profiled, and TCRdb retains in-frame clones only, with some absent. The table has over 200,000 clones, roughly 80% seen once. This clone was observed a handful of times. Sequenced input: PBMCs. This sequence originates from a man aged 35-49 years in good health and CMV-seropositive.

CDR3 DNA sequence: TGTGCCAGCTCAACCTCACAGGGAAACACTGAAGCTTTCTTT. Translation: CASSTSQGNTEAFF. This chain connects TRBV18 to TRBJ1-1; maybe TRBD1 (6 bases). This CDR3 has 14 amino acids. V lost 5 bases and J 2 bases, leaving 12 bases between the germline ends. Germline loops: CDR1 KGHSH, CDR2 LQKENI.